A single sample is the source of the 28 T cell receptor beta chains below, sequenced in a study of blood T cells in healthy people across ages. It was with a sample-barcoded 5' primer and a J-beta primer mix that a second PCR of roughly 6 to 12 cycles was run. Using its own MiXCR run on the 5' RACE reads, TCRdb lists one record per CDR3 protein. The sample consists of 800,000 or so distinct CDR3 sequences, 62% of them appearing once. The specimen was blood. The source of these receptors is a man aged 25 to 45 in good health.

As DNA, the CDR3 is TGTGCCAGCAGTGAAGTGTACGGGTCGTATACTGAAGCTTTCTTT. The encoded protein is CASSEVYGSYTEAFF. The J gene is TRBJ1-1, the V gene TRBV6-1; D is ambiguous. The CDR3 is 15 residues long. Trimming stripped 1 base from V and 5 bases from J, with 14 bases between. Germline V gives CDR1 MNHNS, CDR2 SASEGT.

V usage is TRBV4-2 and J usage is TRBJ1-2, with a tentative D call TRBD1 (6 bases). The germline V gene has CDR1 LGHNA and CDR2 YNFKEQ. The CDR3 sequence is 14 residues long. V gave up 5 bases and J gave up 5 bases, with 15 bases separating them. The CDR3 nucleotides read TGTGCCAGCAGCACCCGGACAGTTAATTATGGCTACACCTTC. Translating it yields CASSTRTVNYGYTF.

Note on this clonotype: One end of the junction is discordant with germline, which a read error may explain. The V call is TRBV12-3 or TRBV12-4, the J call TRBJ2-6; 8 nucleotides match TRBD1. CDR3 size: 13 residues. The CDR3 sequence: CASTTQGANALTF. The DNA of the CDR3 is TGTGCCAGCACCACCCAGGGGGCCAACGCCCTGACTTTC.

The genes are TRBV4-3 and TRBJ1-6; D might be TRBD1 (5 bases). Germline CDR1 and CDR2: LGHNA and YSLEER. Trimming removed 0 bases at V and 4 bases at J, with 19 bases between. The CDR3 spans 19 residues. The CDR3 here is CASSQDRLRGPRYNSPLHF. The CDR3 coding sequence is TGCGCCAGCAGCCAAGATAGACTGAGGGGACCTCGGTATAATTCACCCCTCCACTTT.

This rearrangement joins TRBV20-1 to TRBJ2-4, with 9 nucleotides matching TRBD1. The J call could be wrong; TRBJ2-7 is a better fit for the DNA end. Per the germline V gene, CDR1 is DFQATT and CDR2 is SNEGSKA (reference sequence). The CDR3 is made up of 14 amino acids. The CDR3 nucleotides are TGCAGTGCTAGAGATCTGGACAGGGGCTACGAGCAGTACTTC. It encodes CSARDLDRGYEQYF.

This clonotype was counted between two and nine times. The chain carries TRBV29-1 and TRBJ2-7; 9 bases align to TRBD1. The trim removed 2 bases at V and 3 bases at J, leaving 2 bases unmatched. The CDR3 is made up of 13 amino acids. In germline, CDR1 is SQVTM, CDR2 ANQGSEA. The CDR3 region has the DNA TGCAGCGTTGAAAGGGGACAGGGCTACGAGCAGTACTTC. Translation gives CSVERGQGYEQYF.

CDR3 sequence (DNA): TGCAGTGCTGAAGACAGGGCGCCCCTAGATACGCAGTATTTT. Its protein is CSAEDRAPLDTQYF. The V and J genes are TRBV20-1 and TRBJ2-3, with 7 bases aligning to TRBD1. Per the germline V gene, CDR1 is DFQATT and CDR2 is SNEGSKA (reference sequence). The V gene end was trimmed by 5 bases and the J gene end by 5 bases; junction bases not matched to a gene: 10. CDR3 length equals 14 residues.

V usage is TRBV7-9 and J usage is TRBJ2-7, with 8 positions matching TRBD1. The CDR3 is made up of 17 amino acids. Trimming removed 7 bases from V and 2 bases from J; junction bases left unmatched: 16. Germline values: CDR1 SEHNR, CDR2 FQNEAQ (reference sequence). The CDR3 loop reads CASTRWTQGDRAYEQYF. In DNA form, the CDR3 reads TGTGCCAGCACCCGGTGGACACAGGGGGATAGGGCCTACGAGCAGTACTTC.

This clonotype turned up a few times. This rearrangement joins TRBV25-1 to TRBJ2-4, with D maybe TRBD1 (5 bases). Germline-derived CDR1 and CDR2 are MGHDK and SYGVNS. CDR3 length equals 9 residues. Trimming took off 6 bases at V and 13 bases at J, with 7 bases between the two ends. This chain's CDR3 is CASRTAQYF. The DNA of the CDR3 is TGTGCCAGCAGGACAGCACAGTACTTC. The full variable domain, completed using reference TRBV25-1 and TRBJ2-4, is EADIYQTPRYLVIGTGKKITLECSQTMGHDKMYWYQQDPGMELHLIHYSYGVNSTEKGDLSSESTVSRIRTEHFPLTLESARPSHTSQYLCASRTAQYFGAGTRLSVL.

This clonotype was detected only a few times. The rearrangement joins TRBV20-1 to TRBJ2-7; the D gene is possibly TRBD2 (6 bases). Germline values: CDR1 DFQATT, CDR2 SNEGSKA (reference sequence). This CDR3 has 15 residues. Trimming removed 0 bases from V and 4 bases from J, with 16 bases in between. The CDR3: CSARDKRSGRYEQYF. For the CDR3, the DNA is TGCAGTGCTAGAGATAAGCGGTCAGGGAGGTACGAGCAGTACTTC.

The genes are TRBV10-3 and TRBJ2-3; 10 positions match TRBD2. The CDR3 runs to 16 residues. In germline, CDR1 is ENHRY, CDR2 SYGVKD. Trimming at V came to 3 bases and at J to 6 bases, leaving 9 bases not matched to a gene. The CDR3 sequence is CAISDGSGGGRDTQYF. CDR3 bases: TGTGCCATCAGTGACGGGAGCGGGGGGGGCCGGGATACGCAGTATTTT.

The rearrangement joins TRBV5-1 to TRBJ2-1, with TRBD2 matching 10 bases. The CDR3 extends over 14 amino acids. CDR1 SGHRS and CDR2 YFSETQ come from the germline V gene. V lost 4 bases, J lost 6 bases, and 4 bases stayed unmatched. The CDR3, as DNA: TGCGCCAGCAGCGCCAGCGGGGGGGCCAATGAGCAGTTCTTC. Translation gives CASSASGGANEQFF.

The V call is TRBV9, the J call TRBJ2-7; D ambiguous. The length of the CDR3 is 16 residues. Between the trimmed V and J ends, which lost 4 bases and 0 bases, there was a span of 17 bases. Germline V CDR1 and CDR2: SGDLS, YYNGEE. The CDR3 is CASSPVARPSSYEQYF. As DNA, the CDR3 is TGTGCCAGCAGCCCTGTGGCCCGGCCAAGCTCCTACGAGCAGTACTTC. Based on the CDR3 plus reference TRBV9 and TRBJ2-7, the full variable domain is DSGVTQTPKHLITATGQRVTLRCSPRSGDLSVYWYQQSLDQGLQFLIQYYNGEERAKGNILERFSAQQFPDLHSELNLSSLELGDSALYFCASSPVARPSSYEQYFGPGTRLTVT.

CDR3 nucleotides: TGTGCCAGCAGCGTACAAGGAGCGGGGGGGCCTGGAGGGGAGCTGTTTTTT. As protein: CASSVQGAGGPGGELFF. This chain links TRBV9 with TRBJ2-2; 10 nucleotides align to TRBD2. After removal of 1 base from V and 8 bases from J, the junction contained 11 bases not matched to a gene. The CDR3 covers 17 residues. Germline-derived CDR1 and CDR2 are SGDLS and YYNGEE.

The sample holds a few counts of this clonotype. The rearrangement links TRBV5-1 to TRBJ2-4; no definite D call. The CDR3 totals 15 residues. Germline V gives CDR1 SGHRS, CDR2 YFSETQ. V was cut by 4 bases and J by 5 bases, with 16 bases left in between. The CDR3 loop reads CASSPPGAYQNIQYF. CDR3 sequence (DNA): TGCGCCAGCAGCCCCCCAGGAGCGTATCAAAACATTCAGTACTTC.

The CDR3 region has the DNA TGTGCCAGCAGCTTAGGCCCGGTTCGATCCCACGAGCAGTACTTC. Translating it yields CASSLGPVRSHEQYF. The V gene is TRBV11-1, the J gene TRBJ2-7; D is undetermined. The CDR3 has 15 residues. Per the germline V gene, CDR1 is SGHAT and CDR2 is FQDESV (reference sequence). The germline V and J ends were trimmed by 1 base and 5 bases, with 15 bases remaining between them. Complete variable domain (other parts from reference TRBV11-1 and TRBJ2-7): EAEVAQSPRYKITEKSQAVAFWCDPISGHATLYWYRQILGQGPELLVQFQDESVVDDSQLPKDRFSAERLKGVDSTLKIQPAELGDSAMYLCASSLGPVRSHEQYFGPGTRLTVT.

This chain connects TRBV4-3 to TRBJ2-2; 7 bases map to TRBD1. The germline CDR1 and CDR2 sequences are LGHNA and YSLEER. The V gene end was trimmed by 1 base and the J gene end by 6 bases; junction bases not matched to a gene: 2. This CDR3 spans 14 amino acids. The CDR3 loop is CASSQVGGSGELFF. CDR3 DNA sequence: TGCGCCAGCAGCCAAGTAGGGGGCTCCGGGGAGCTGTTTTTT.

The chain employs TRBV14 and TRBJ1-2; D possibly corresponds to TRBD1 (6 bases). Germline CDR1 reads SGHDN; CDR2 reads FVKESK. This CDR3 is built from 15 residues. Trimming stripped 4 bases from V and 5 bases from J, with 17 bases between. The CDR3 coding sequence is TGTGCCAGCAGCCCCCCGGAACAGGGTTATTATGGCTACACCTTC. Residues: CASSPPEQGYYGYTF.

The chain joins TRBV7-2 to TRBJ2-3; 8 positions agree with TRBD2. Germline V gives CDR1 SGHTA, CDR2 FQGNSA. Trimming at V came to 0 bases and at J to 6 bases, leaving 11 bases not matched to a gene. This CDR3 spans 17 amino acids. The CDR3 reads CASSLAYVAGGPDTQYF. The CDR3 DNA reads TGTGCCAGCAGCTTAGCATACGTGGCGGGGGGCCCCGATACGCAGTATTTT.

The chain employs TRBV28 and TRBJ2-5, with 10 nucleotides matching TRBD2. CDR3 length: 15 residues. Per germline, CDR1 MDHEN and CDR2 SYDVKM. V shed 2 bases, J shed 11 bases, and the junction held 11 bases outside the gene matches. The CDR3 sequence is CASSLPTSGAIEQYF. The CDR3 coding sequence is TGTGCCAGCAGTTTACCTACTAGCGGGGCTATAGAGCAGTACTTC. Filled out from reference TRBV28 and TRBJ2-5, the complete variable domain reads DVKVTQSSRYLVKRTGEKVFLECVQDMDHENMFWYRQDPGLGLRLIYFSYDVKMKEKGDIPEGYSVSREKKERFSLILESASTNQTSMYLCASSLPTSGAIEQYFGPGTRLLVL.

The J gene is TRBJ2-3, the V gene TRBV3-1; possible D gene TRBD2, 6 bases. CDR1 and CDR2 (germline): LGHDT, YNNKEL (reference sequence). Trimming removed 0 bases from V and 1 base from J, with 14 bases in between. The CDR3 is 17 amino acids. CDR3 DNA: TGTGCCAGCAGCCAAGATTGGAGGGGATTTCGCACAGATACGCAGTATTTT. Translated, it gives CASSQDWRGFRTDTQYF.

This chain joins TRBV9 and TRBJ2-2, with D possibly being TRBD1 or TRBD2 (7 bases each). This CDR3 spans 15 amino acids. CDR1 is SGDLS, CDR2 YYNGEE, per germline. Trimming left V 6 bases short and J 5 bases short, with 17 bases between. CDR3 region: CASTQGGGITGELFF. The CDR3 DNA follows: TGTGCCAGCACCCAGGGGGGGGGCATAACCGGGGAGCTGTTTTTT.

The chain links TRBV5-1 to TRBJ2-7, with 7 bases matching TRBD2. The CDR3 is 15 amino acids. Germline V gives CDR1 SGHRS, CDR2 YFSETQ. V gave up 4 bases and J gave up 0 bases; unmatched junction bases: 7. In nucleotides, the CDR3 is TGCGCCAGCAGCAGATCGGGACTAAGCTCCTACGAGCAGTACTTC. It encodes CASSRSGLSSYEQYF. Filled out from reference TRBV5-1 and TRBJ2-7, the complete variable domain reads KAGVTQTPRYLIKTRGQQVTLSCSPISGHRSVSWYQQTPGQGLQFLFEYFSETQRNKGNFPGRFSGRQFSNSRSEMNVSTLELGDSALYLCASSRSGLSSYEQYFGPGTRLTVT.

This clonotype has only one observation. The gene calls are TRBV24-1 and TRBJ2-5; no clear D. From germline, CDR1 is KGHDR and CDR2 SFDVKD. Between the trimmed V and J ends, which lost 5 bases and 4 bases, there was a span of 7 bases. This CDR3 region has 12 residues. The CDR3, as DNA: TGTGCCACCAGTGTTTGGGGAGAGACCCAGTACTTC. This translates into CATSVWGETQYF.

This chain connects TRBV7-9 to TRBJ2-4, with 10 nucleotides matching TRBD1. Gene TRBJ2-7 matches the end of the DNA better, so the J call may be wrong. The CDR3 consists of 15 residues. Germline V gene data show CDR1 as SEHNR and CDR2 as FQNEAQ (reference sequence). In nucleotides, the CDR3 is TGTGCCAGCAGCTTACCCGGGACAGGGGCCTACGAGCAGTACTTC. Amino acid sequence: CASSLPGTGAYEQYF.

This clonotype appeared a few times. The CDR3 is CASSTGQPNIQYF. The CDR3 DNA sequence: TGTGCCAGCAGCACGGGACAGCCAAACATTCAGTACTTC. This chain uses TRBV7-9 with TRBJ2-4; the match to TRBD1 covers 7 bases. With 5 bases clipped from V and 6 bases from J, the junction kept 4 bases outside the gene matches. Per the germline V gene, CDR1 is SEHNR and CDR2 is FQNEAQ (reference sequence). The CDR3 is 13 residues long.

The chain couples TRBV18 to TRBJ2-1; D possibly corresponds to TRBD1 (5 bases). The V end lost 2 bases, the J end lost 5 bases, and 19 bases lay between the germline ends. Germline V gives CDR1 KGHSH, CDR2 LQKENI. This CDR3 spans 17 amino acids. The CDR3 spells CASSPEGDRPPHNEQFF. CDR3 nucleotides: TGTGCCAGCTCACCAGAAGGTGACAGACCCCCCCACAATGAGCAGTTCTTC.

V gene TRBV28 combines with J gene TRBJ2-3; 7 bases match TRBD1. Germline values: CDR1 MDHEN, CDR2 SYDVKM. The CDR3 extends over 15 amino acids. V shed 5 bases and J 0 bases; nucleotides not matched to a gene: 5. The CDR3 spells CASSEGQPSTDTQYF. The CDR3 DNA reads TGTGCCAGCAGTGAGGGACAGCCAAGCACAGATACGCAGTATTTT. Complete variable domain (other parts from reference TRBV28 and TRBJ2-3): DVKVTQSSRYLVKRTGEKVFLECVQDMDHENMFWYRQDPGLGLRLIYFSYDVKMKEKGDIPEGYSVSREKKERFSLILESASTNQTSMYLCASSEGQPSTDTQYFGPGTRLTVL.